This is a list of T cell receptor beta chains from one sample in a study of post-analysis software for immune sequencing data. TCRdb reanalysed the PCR reads using MiXCR and keeps one entry per CDR3 protein. The data hold about half a million distinct CDR3 sequences, with around 40% observed a single time. Sequenced: blood. The source of these receptors is a girl aged 10-17 years with multiple sclerosis. Both conserved end residues are part of each CDR3. The order of the fields is V gene, J gene, clone size, D gene, CDR3 DNA, CDR3 protein. The D gene is left open where the match is weak. Only some rows state a clone size, as once, few, many or a class for expanded clones.

v_gene: TRBV20-1; j_gene: TRBJ2-3; abundance: few; d_gene: TRBD2; CDR3nt: TGCAGTGCAGAACCGGGACTAGCGGGAGTATATACGCAGTATTTT; CDR3aa: CSAEPGLAGVYTQYF
v_gene: TRBV10-3; j_gene: TRBJ1-2; abundance: .; d_gene: TRBD1; CDR3nt: TGTGCCATCAGTGAGTTGCCGACAGGGGGTGGCTACACCTTC; CDR3aa: CAISELPTGGGYTF
v_gene: TRBV5-1; j_gene: TRBJ2-7; abundance: .; d_gene: .; CDR3nt: TGCGCCAGCAGCTGGACGGGCGAGCAGTACTTC; CDR3aa: CASSWTGEQYF
v_gene: TRBV7-3; j_gene: TRBJ2-1; abundance: few; d_gene: TRBD2; CDR3nt: TGTGCCAGCAGCCTACTAGCGGGAGGGCCGTATGAGCAGTTCTTC; CDR3aa: CASSLLAGGPYEQFF
v_gene: TRBV11-2; j_gene: TRBJ2-7; abundance: once; d_gene: TRBD2; CDR3nt: TGTGCCAGCAGCTTAGTGGGACTAGCGGGAGGGTTTCTCTACGAGCAGTACTTC; CDR3aa: CASSLVGLAGGFLYEQYF
v_gene: TRBV6-2/TRBV6-3; j_gene: TRBJ2-7; abundance: few; d_gene: .; CDR3nt: TGTGCCAGCAGATCCACGGTAGGTGGCTACGAGCAGTACTTC; CDR3aa: CASRSTVGGYEQYF
v_gene: TRBV4-1; j_gene: TRBJ1-5; abundance: once; d_gene: .; CDR3nt: TGCGCCAGCAGCCGCGTCAACTTGCAGCCCCAGCATTTT; CDR3aa: CASSRVNLQPQHF
v_gene: TRBV29-1; j_gene: TRBJ2-1; abundance: many; d_gene: TRBD1; CDR3nt: TGCAGCGTTGAAGAGGCGCCTAGGACAGGGAGGTACAATGAGCAGTTCTTC; CDR3aa: CSVEEAPRTGRYNEQFF
v_gene: TRBV29-1; j_gene: TRBJ2-3; abundance: .; d_gene: .; CDR3nt: TGCAGCGTTGAAGGCCTCCTCCATCTATCCCCAGATACGCAGTATTTT; CDR3aa: CSVEGLLHLSPDTQYF
v_gene: TRBV20-1; j_gene: TRBJ2-7; abundance: .; d_gene: TRBD2; CDR3nt: TGCAGTGCTATACCGACTAGCGGCTACGAGCAGTACTTC; CDR3aa: CSAIPTSGYEQYF